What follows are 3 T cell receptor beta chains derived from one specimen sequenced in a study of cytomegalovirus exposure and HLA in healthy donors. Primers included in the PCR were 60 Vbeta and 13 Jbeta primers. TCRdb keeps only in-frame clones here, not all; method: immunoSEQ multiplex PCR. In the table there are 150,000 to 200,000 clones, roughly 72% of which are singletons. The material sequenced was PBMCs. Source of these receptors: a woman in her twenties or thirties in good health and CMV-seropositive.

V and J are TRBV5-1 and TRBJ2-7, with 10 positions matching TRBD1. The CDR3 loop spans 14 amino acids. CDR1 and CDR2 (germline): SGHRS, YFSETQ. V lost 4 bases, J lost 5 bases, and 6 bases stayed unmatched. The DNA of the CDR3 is TGCGCCAGCAGCAAGGGACAGGGGTTGGACGAGCAGTACTTC. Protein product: CASSKGQGLDEQYF.

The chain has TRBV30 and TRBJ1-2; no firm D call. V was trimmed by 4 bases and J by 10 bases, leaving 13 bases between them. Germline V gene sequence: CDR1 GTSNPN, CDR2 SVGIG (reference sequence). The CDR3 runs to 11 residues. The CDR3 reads CAWKSPGPYTF. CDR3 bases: TGTGCCTGGAAAAGTCCAGGCCCCTACACCTTC.

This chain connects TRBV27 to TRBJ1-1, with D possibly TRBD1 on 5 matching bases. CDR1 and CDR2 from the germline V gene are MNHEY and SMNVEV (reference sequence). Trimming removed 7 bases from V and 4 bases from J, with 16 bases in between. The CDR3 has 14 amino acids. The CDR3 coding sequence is TGTGCCAGCACCCCCCGGGGGGGAATCACTGAAGCTTTCTTT. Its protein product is CASTPRGGITEAFF.